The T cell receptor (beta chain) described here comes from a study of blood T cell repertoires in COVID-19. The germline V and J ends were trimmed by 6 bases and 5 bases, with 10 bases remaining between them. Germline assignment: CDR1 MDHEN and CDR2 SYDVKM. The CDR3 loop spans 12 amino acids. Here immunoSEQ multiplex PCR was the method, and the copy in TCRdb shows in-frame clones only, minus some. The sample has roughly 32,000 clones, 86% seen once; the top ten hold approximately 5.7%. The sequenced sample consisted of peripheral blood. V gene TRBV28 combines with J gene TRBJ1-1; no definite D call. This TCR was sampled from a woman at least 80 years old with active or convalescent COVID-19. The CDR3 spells CASSPVYTEAFF. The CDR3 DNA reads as TGTGCCAGCAGCCCCGTTTATACTGAAGCTTTCTTT.